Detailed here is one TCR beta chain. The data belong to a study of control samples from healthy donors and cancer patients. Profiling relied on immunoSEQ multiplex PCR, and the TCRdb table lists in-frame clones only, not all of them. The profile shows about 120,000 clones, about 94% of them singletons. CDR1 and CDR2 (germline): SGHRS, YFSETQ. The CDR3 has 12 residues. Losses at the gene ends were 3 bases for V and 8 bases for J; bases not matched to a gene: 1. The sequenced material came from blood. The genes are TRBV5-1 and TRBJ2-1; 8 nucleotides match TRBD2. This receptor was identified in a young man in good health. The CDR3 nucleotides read TGCGCCAGCAGCTCCGGGAGGGATGAGCAGTTCTTC. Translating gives CASSSGRDEQFF.